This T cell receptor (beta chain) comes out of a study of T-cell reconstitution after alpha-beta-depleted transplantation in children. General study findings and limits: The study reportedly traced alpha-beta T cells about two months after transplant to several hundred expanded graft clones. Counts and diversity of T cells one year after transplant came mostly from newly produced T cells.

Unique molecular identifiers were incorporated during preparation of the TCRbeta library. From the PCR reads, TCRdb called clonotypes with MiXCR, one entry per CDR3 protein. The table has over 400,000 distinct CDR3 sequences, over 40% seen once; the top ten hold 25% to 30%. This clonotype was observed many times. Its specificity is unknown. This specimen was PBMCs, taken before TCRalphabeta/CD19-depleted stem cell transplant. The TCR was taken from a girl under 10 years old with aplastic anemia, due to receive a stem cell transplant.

In DNA, the CDR3 is TGCTGCATACGGGACGCCGGAGAGGAAAAACTGTTTTTT. Translated, it gives CCIRDAGEEKLFF. The chain recombines TRBV20-1 with TRBJ1-4; D may be TRBD1 (5 bases). The CDR3 is 13 amino acids. Germline V gives CDR1 DFQATT, CDR2 SNEGSKA (reference sequence).